These T cell receptor beta chains were read from a single sample in a study of T-cell reconstitution after alpha-beta-depleted transplantation in children. Using its own MiXCR run on the PCR reads, TCRdb lists one record per CDR3 protein. The sample contains about 610,000 distinct CDR3 sequences, roughly a tenth of which appear only once. The source material was PBMCs from the stem cell graft donor, sampled from the stem cell graft. The receptors were sampled from a human donor who donated a stem cell graft to a child with acute myeloid leukemia. Each CDR3 is given with its conserved first and last residue. The order of the fields is V gene, D gene, clone size, J gene, CDR3 DNA, CDR3 protein. A D gene is named only where the DNA matches it firmly. Expanded clones get a size class; other rows say once, few or many, or leave the size out.

v_call: TRBV5-1; d_call: TRBD1; clone_size: many; j_call: TRBJ2-7; cdr3_nt: TGCGCCAGCAGCTCTGCGACAGGGAAATACGAGCAGTACTTC; cdr3_aa: CASSSATGKYEQYF
v_call: TRBV11-2; d_call: TRBD2; clone_size: few; j_call: TRBJ2-1; cdr3_nt: TGTGCCAGCAGCTCCCGGACTAGCGGGAGTGGGTATGAGCAGTTCTTC; cdr3_aa: CASSSRTSGSGYEQFF
v_call: TRBV20-1; d_call: NA; clone_size: many; j_call: TRBJ2-3; cdr3_nt: TGCAGTGCTAGAACAGGGTCTTCCTACACAGATACGCAGTATTTT; cdr3_aa: CSARTGSSYTDTQYF
v_call: TRBV12-3/TRBV12-4; d_call: NA; clone_size: many; j_call: TRBJ1-2; cdr3_nt: TGTGCCAGCAGTCCCTCTGGGGGCTCCTATGGCTACACCTTC; cdr3_aa: CASSPSGGSYGYTF
v_call: TRBV7-8; d_call: TRBD1; clone_size: many; j_call: TRBJ1-1; cdr3_nt: TGTGCCAGCAGCTTAGGAAGGGACAGACAGAACACTGAAGCTTTCTTT; cdr3_aa: CASSLGRDRQNTEAFF
v_call: TRBV5-1; d_call: TRBD1; clone_size: few; j_call: TRBJ2-7; cdr3_nt: TGCGCCAGCAGCCTACAGGGGTTCGGGGCCTACGAGCAGTACTTC; cdr3_aa: CASSLQGFGAYEQYF
v_call: TRBV3-1; d_call: NA; clone_size: few; j_call: TRBJ1-1; cdr3_nt: TGTGCCAGCAGCCAAGTCAAGGGGGGCGCCGAAGCTTTCTTT; cdr3_aa: CASSQVKGGAEAFF
v_call: TRBV5-1; d_call: NA; clone_size: many; j_call: TRBJ2-7; cdr3_nt: TGCGCCAGCAGCGAGGACGGAATTTACGAGCAGTACTTC; cdr3_aa: CASSEDGIYEQYF
v_call: TRBV2; d_call: NA; clone_size: few; j_call: TRBJ2-6; cdr3_nt: TGTGCCAGCAGTGAACAGGTTGTTAGCTCTGGGGCCAACGTCCTGACTTTC; cdr3_aa: CASSEQVVSSGANVLTF
v_call: TRBV4-1; d_call: NA; clone_size: NA; j_call: TRBJ2-5; cdr3_nt: TGCGCCAGCAGCCTAGTCAAAGGGGAGGAAGAGACCCAGTACTTC; cdr3_aa: CASSLVKGEEETQYF
v_call: TRBV20-1; d_call: NA; clone_size: few; j_call: TRBJ1-4; cdr3_nt: TGCAGTGCTAGACGAACAGGGCCGGGAGAAAAACTGTTTTTT; cdr3_aa: CSARRTGPGEKLFF
v_call: TRBV12-3/TRBV12-4; d_call: NA; clone_size: many; j_call: TRBJ2-4; cdr3_nt: TGTGCCAGCAGAGAGGACATAGCCAAAAACATTCAGTACTTC; cdr3_aa: CASREDIAKNIQYF
v_call: TRBV5-1; d_call: NA; clone_size: NA; j_call: TRBJ2-5; cdr3_nt: TGCGCCAGCAGCACCGTGACAGGAGACCAAGAGACCCAGTACTTC; cdr3_aa: CASSTVTGDQETQYF
v_call: TRBV6-1; d_call: NA; clone_size: few; j_call: TRBJ2-5; cdr3_nt: TGTGCCAGCAGTCCCAATTTGTTGGCGCAGGGACAAGAGACCCAGTACTTC; cdr3_aa: CASSPNLLAQGQETQYF
v_call: TRBV12-3/TRBV12-4; d_call: TRBD2; clone_size: NA; j_call: TRBJ2-1; cdr3_nt: TGTGCCAGCAGCCCTAGCGGGAGTTGGAATGAGCAGTTCTTC; cdr3_aa: CASSPSGSWNEQFF
v_call: TRBV6-4; d_call: TRBD2; clone_size: many; j_call: TRBJ2-1; cdr3_nt: TGTGCCACTTCCCCTGGGGCTAGCGGCCTCAATGAGCAGTTCTTC; cdr3_aa: CATSPGASGLNEQFF
v_call: TRBV6-5; d_call: NA; clone_size: many; j_call: TRBJ1-1; cdr3_nt: TGTGCCAGCAGTATCGGGGTTTGGACTGAAGCTTTCTTT; cdr3_aa: CASSIGVWTEAFF
v_call: TRBV27; d_call: NA; clone_size: NA; j_call: TRBJ1-5; cdr3_nt: TGTGCCAGCAGTCCGAAGGGATGGAGCAATCAGCCCCAGCATTTT; cdr3_aa: CASSPKGWSNQPQHF
v_call: TRBV9; d_call: NA; clone_size: few; j_call: TRBJ2-2; cdr3_nt: TGTGCCAGCAGCCACGAGGCAGGGAGCACCGGGGAGCTGTTTTTT; cdr3_aa: CASSHEAGSTGELFF
v_call: TRBV2; d_call: NA; clone_size: NA; j_call: TRBJ2-1; cdr3_nt: TGTGCCAGCAGTGGTCAGGGAATGTACAATGAGCAGTTCTTC; cdr3_aa: CASSGQGMYNEQFF
v_call: TRBV27; d_call: TRBD2; clone_size: many; j_call: TRBJ2-7; cdr3_nt: TGTGCCAGCAGTCCGACTAGCGGAGCTTCCTACGAGCAGTACTTC; cdr3_aa: CASSPTSGASYEQYF
v_call: TRBV24-1; d_call: NA; clone_size: NA; j_call: TRBJ2-2; cdr3_nt: TGTGCCACCAGACACGCCGGGACCGAAAACACCGGGGAGCTGTTTTTT; cdr3_aa: CATRHAGTENTGELFF
v_call: TRBV29-1; d_call: NA; clone_size: few; j_call: TRBJ2-1; cdr3_nt: TGCAGCGTTGAAGATCCGTTCCCACTAGCCGAGCAGTTCTTC; cdr3_aa: CSVEDPFPLAEQFF
v_call: TRBV12-3/TRBV12-4; d_call: NA; clone_size: NA; j_call: TRBJ2-3; cdr3_nt: TGTGCCAGCAGTCCACCCAGCCCAGATACGCAGTATTTT; cdr3_aa: CASSPPSPDTQYF
v_call: TRBV5-1; d_call: TRBD2; clone_size: many; j_call: TRBJ2-7; cdr3_nt: TGCGCCAGCAGCTTGGATGGCGGGAGGCCTCAGGAGCAGTACTTC; cdr3_aa: CASSLDGGRPQEQYF
v_call: TRBV28; d_call: NA; clone_size: few; j_call: TRBJ2-7; cdr3_nt: TGTGCCAGCAGTGAGGGGATTTTAGGGTACGAGCAGTACTTC; cdr3_aa: CASSEGILGYEQYF
v_call: TRBV5-1; d_call: NA; clone_size: many; j_call: TRBJ2-2; cdr3_nt: TGCGCCAGCAGCTTGGACACGAGGGCCGGGGAGCTGTTTTTT; cdr3_aa: CASSLDTRAGELFF
v_call: TRBV20-1; d_call: NA; clone_size: NA; j_call: TRBJ2-3; cdr3_nt: TGCAGTGCTAACCCCCCAAACGGGGAACATACGCAGTATTTT; cdr3_aa: CSANPPNGEHTQYF
v_call: TRBV20-1; d_call: NA; clone_size: few; j_call: TRBJ1-1; cdr3_nt: TGCAGTGCTTGGGGGCCCCTCTCGGAGAACACTGAAGCTTTCTTT; cdr3_aa: CSAWGPLSENTEAFF
v_call: TRBV6-2/TRBV6-3; d_call: TRBD2; clone_size: NA; j_call: TRBJ2-3; cdr3_nt: TGTGCCAGCAGTCCCGGACTAGCGGGAGGGATCACAGATACGCAGTATTTT; cdr3_aa: CASSPGLAGGITDTQYF
v_call: TRBV29-1; d_call: TRBD2; clone_size: few; j_call: TRBJ2-1; cdr3_nt: TGCAGCGTCGGGACTAGCTTTAAGGGTGAGCAGTTCTTC; cdr3_aa: CSVGTSFKGEQFF
v_call: TRBV20-1; d_call: NA; clone_size: few; j_call: TRBJ1-1; cdr3_nt: TGCAGTGCTAGGGCCCCCCGAGGGAGTCACACTGAAGCTTTCTTT; cdr3_aa: CSARAPRGSHTEAFF
v_call: TRBV28; d_call: NA; clone_size: many; j_call: TRBJ2-3; cdr3_nt: TGTGCCAGCAGTTCTCCGGGAGTATTTACGCAGTATTTT; cdr3_aa: CASSSPGVFTQYF